This TCR beta chain was recorded in a study of blood T cell repertoires in COVID-19. On the study more broadly: T cells, B-cell-depleted T cells, or PBMCs supplied cDNA or gDNA.

V lost 5 bases, J lost 4 bases, and 7 bases stayed unmatched. Germline V lookup: CDR1 LNHNV, CDR2 YYDKDF (reference sequence). The CDR3 totals 14 residues. Assay: immunoSEQ multiplex PCR; the TCRdb copy retains only in-frame clones and omits some. Among more than 75,000 clones listed, 80% to 90% were seen once. Sequencing input: peripheral blood. This sequence was found in a man over 45 with COVID-19, enrolled during active disease. The genes are TRBV15 and TRBJ1-2; TRBD1 matches 7 bases. CDR3 sequence (DNA): TGTGCCACCAGCGCAGGGGGTATTGGCTATGGCTACACCTTC. The encoded protein is CATSAGGIGYGYTF.